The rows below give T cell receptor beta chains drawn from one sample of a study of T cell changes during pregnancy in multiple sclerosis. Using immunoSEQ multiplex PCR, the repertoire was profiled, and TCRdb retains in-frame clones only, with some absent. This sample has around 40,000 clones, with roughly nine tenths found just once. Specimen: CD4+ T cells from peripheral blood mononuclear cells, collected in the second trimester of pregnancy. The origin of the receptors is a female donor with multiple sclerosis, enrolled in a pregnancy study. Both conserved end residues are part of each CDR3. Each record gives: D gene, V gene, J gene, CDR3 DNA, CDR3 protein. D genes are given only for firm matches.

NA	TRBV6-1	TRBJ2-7	TGTGCCAGCAGTGCCAGAGGAACGTTCAGGGTCACCTACGAGCAGTACTTC	CASSARGTFRVTYEQYF
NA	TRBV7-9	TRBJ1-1	TGTGCCAGCAGCTTCACAGAGAACACTGAAGCTTTCTTT	CASSFTENTEAFF
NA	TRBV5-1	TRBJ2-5	TGCGCCAGCAGCTTGCTCAGCCGGTGGCAGGGGGGAGAGACCCAGTACTTC	CASSLLSRWQGGETQYF
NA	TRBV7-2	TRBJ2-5	TGTGCCAGCAGCGCAAGTGGGACAACGTTACAAGAGACCCAGTACTTC	CASSASGTTLQETQYF
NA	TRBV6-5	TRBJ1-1	TGTGCCAGCAGTCTAACGGGGAACACTGAAGCTTTCTTT	CASSLTGNTEAFF
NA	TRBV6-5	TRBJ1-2	TGTGCCAGCAGGGACACCGGGCCCGGCTACACCTTC	CASRDTGPGYTF
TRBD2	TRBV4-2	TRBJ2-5	TGTGCCAGCAGCCAAGTCAGCGGGAGAAAGCAAGAGACCCAGTACTTC	CASSQVSGRKQETQYF
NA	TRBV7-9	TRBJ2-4	TGTGCCAGCAGCTTAGGGGCAGGGCTAGCCAAAAACATTCAGTACTTC	CASSLGAGLAKNIQYF
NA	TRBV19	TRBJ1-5	TGTGCCAGTAGGTCTACAGGGACGAATCAGCCCCAGCATTTT	CASRSTGTNQPQHF
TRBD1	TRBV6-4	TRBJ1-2	TGTGCCACCTACCGACACCACAGGGGTTGGTGGTATGGCTACACCTTC	CATYRHHRGWWYGYTF